These 27 T cell receptor beta chains were all obtained from the same sample, sequenced in a study of shared clonotypes between healthy human individuals. TCRdb keeps only in-frame clones here, not all; method: immunoSEQ multiplex PCR. The table lists about 960,000 clones, around 80% of them singletons. Sequencing was done on a sample of memory CD4+ T cells sorted from blood. Subset defined: CD45RA-negative fraction. These receptor sequences come from a man younger than 30 in good health.

The chain employs TRBV29-1 and TRBJ1-1; D perhaps matches TRBD1 (5 bases). Germline V CDR1 and CDR2: SQVTM, ANQGSEA. This CDR3 is built from 14 residues. Deletions cut 6 bases from V and 1 base from J, with 15 bases between. CDR3 amino acids: CSVGPGTGNTEAFF. The CDR3 DNA sequence: TGCAGCGTGGGTCCCGGGACGGGGAACACTGAAGCTTTCTTT.

This rearrangement joins TRBV30 to TRBJ1-5; a possible D gene is TRBD1 (6 bases). The CDR3 covers 13 residues. From germline, CDR1 is GTSNPN and CDR2 SVGIG (reference sequence). Trimming shortened V by 1 base and J by 4 bases, and 8 bases separated the two germline ends. CDR3 in DNA: TGTGCCTGGAGTGGGACAGTAAATCAGCCCCAGCATTTT. Translated: CAWSGTVNQPQHF.

The rearrangement uses TRBV7-9 and TRBJ2-7, with TRBD2 matching 7 bases. This CDR3 has 17 amino acids. The germline CDR1 and CDR2 sequences are SEHNR and FQNEAQ (reference sequence). Unmatched junction bases numbered 18, after V lost 5 bases and J lost 5 bases. The DNA for the CDR3 is TGTGCCAGCAGCCAAGACATCGGCGGGAGAGGGTCGGACGAGCAGTACTTC. It encodes CASSQDIGGRGSDEQYF.

Comments on this clone: This same CDR3 is encoded by further DNA sequences in the sample. The gene calls are TRBV20-1 and TRBJ2-5, with D hard to call. V dropped 6 bases and J dropped 1 base, with 6 bases sitting between them. CDR3 length equals 11 residues. From germline, CDR1 is DFQATT and CDR2 SNEGSKA (reference sequence). The CDR3 loop reads CSARPQETQYF. CDR3 DNA: TGCAGTGCCCGACCCCAAGAGACCCAGTACTTC.

The rearrangement joins TRBV4-3 to TRBJ2-2, with 11 bases identical to TRBD2. There are 16 residues in the CDR3. V was pared by 1 base and J by 4 bases, with 2 bases of the junction left unmatched. CDR1 is LGHNA, CDR2 YSLEER, per germline. The CDR3 region is CASSQGLAGFTGELFF. CDR3 bases: TGCGCCAGCAGCCAAGGACTAGCGGGATTCACCGGGGAGCTGTTTTTT.

The chain links TRBV4-3 to TRBJ1-1, with 9 bases identical to TRBD1. Germline V gene lookup returns CDR1 LGHNA and CDR2 YSLEER. The CDR3 sequence is 15 residues long. V lost 3 bases to trimming and J lost 7 bases; unmatched junction nucleotides: 9. CDR3 protein: CASSQDGTGTFEAFF. The CDR3 coding sequence is TGCGCCAGCAGCCAGGACGGGACAGGGACCTTTGAAGCTTTCTTT.

This clone came up a few times. This sequence joins TRBV2 and TRBJ2-1; D possibly matches TRBD1 or TRBD2 (5 bases each). With 7 bases removed from V and 4 bases from J, the gap between germline ends came to 14 bases. The length of the CDR3 is 14 residues. CDR1 is SNHLY, CDR2 FYNNEI, per germline. CDR3 in DNA: TGTGCCAGCATTGGGGACGACACTTACAATGAGCAGTTCTTC. Translation: CASIGDDTYNEQFF.

The chain carries TRBV2 and TRBJ1-5; 7 bases agree with TRBD1. Germline-derived CDR1 and CDR2 are SNHLY and FYNNEI. The CDR3 contains 15 residues. V trimming: 8 bases; J trimming: 0 bases; junction bases outside the gene matches: 7. The CDR3: CASGETGNSNQPQHF. CDR3 bases: TGTGCCAGCGGAGAGACAGGGAATAGCAATCAGCCCCAGCATTTT.

The rearrangement uses TRBV12-5 and TRBJ2-5; D gene ambiguous. Per germline, CDR1 LGHNT and CDR2 FRNRAP. The length of the CDR3 is 11 residues. V lost 5 bases and J lost 7, with 8 bases in between. CDR3 nucleotide sequence: TGTGCTAGTGGTCAAGGGTGGACCCAGTACTTC. This translates into CASGQGWTQYF.

The genes are TRBV14 and TRBJ2-4; unclear D gene. Germline CDR1 reads SGHDN; CDR2 reads FVKESK. CDR3 length: 13 residues. V lost 2 bases and J 7 bases, leaving 9 bases between the germline ends. The CDR3 reads CASSQNMQNIQYF. As DNA, the CDR3 is TGTGCCAGCAGCCAAAATATGCAGAACATTCAGTACTTC.

This clone was seen a handful of times. The V and J genes are TRBV7-2 and TRBJ1-1; D possibly corresponds to TRBD1 (6 bases). V was clipped by 5 bases and J by 0 bases, with 13 bases between them. This CDR3 comprises 15 residues. Germline values: CDR1 SGHTA, CDR2 FQGNSA. CDR3 DNA: TGTGCCAGCAGCGCGAGACAGGCTATGAACACTGAAGCTTTCTTT. Translating it yields CASSARQAMNTEAFF.

Here the CDR3 reads CASRILQEEQFF. DNA for the CDR3: TGCGCCAGCAGGATTCTGCAGGAAGAGCAGTTCTTC. The chain employs TRBV5-1 and TRBJ2-1, with D hard to call. V gave up 5 bases and J gave up 10 bases, with 13 bases separating them. The CDR3 covers 12 residues. Germline lookup yields CDR1 SGHRS and CDR2 YFSETQ.

The chain is built from TRBV5-1 and TRBJ2-7; 8 bases line up with TRBD2. Germline CDR1 is SGHRS and CDR2 is YFSETQ. There are 14 residues in the CDR3. Trimming removed 5 bases from V and 3 bases from J; junction bases left unmatched: 7. The CDR3 DNA follows: TGCGCCAGCAGACCCTCCAGCGGGAGCTACGAGCAGTACTTC. Translating gives CASRPSSGSYEQYF.

The chain is built from TRBV7-9 and TRBJ2-1; D is unclear. The CDR3 loop spans 17 amino acids. Germline V gene sequence: CDR1 SEHNR, CDR2 FQNEAQ (reference sequence). V lost 0 bases and J 0 bases, leaving 12 bases between the germline ends. CDR3 sequence (DNA): TGTGCCAGCAGCTTAGCTACGATAGCAAGCTCCTACAATGAGCAGTTCTTC. Protein: CASSLATIASSYNEQFF.

The chain links TRBV4-3 to TRBJ2-1; D might be TRBD2 (5 bases). V dropped 2 bases and J dropped 8 bases, with 10 bases sitting between them. CDR3 length: 13 amino acids. The germline CDR1 and CDR2 sequences are LGHNA and YSLEER. This CDR3 is CASSQRVSDEQFF. The CDR3 DNA is TGCGCCAGCAGCCAAAGGGTTAGCGATGAGCAGTTCTTC.

The genes are TRBV2 and TRBJ2-1; 8 bases are a match to TRBD2. The length of the CDR3 is 16 residues. V was clipped by 0 bases and J by 7 bases; unmatched bases: 8. Germline V gives CDR1 SNHLY, CDR2 FYNNEI. This CDR3 reads CASSEAPRLAWNEQFF. In nucleotides, the CDR3 is TGTGCCAGCAGTGAAGCCCCACGACTAGCGTGGAATGAGCAGTTCTTC.

V is TRBV30 and J is TRBJ2-3, with 12 bases lining up with TRBD2. From germline, CDR1 is GTSNPN and CDR2 SVGIG (reference sequence). The CDR3 runs to 16 residues. V trimming: 2 bases; J trimming: 0 bases; junction bases outside the gene matches: 3. The CDR3 sequence: CAWSRTSGASTDTQYF. The CDR3, as DNA: TGTGCCTGGAGTAGGACTAGCGGGGCGAGCACAGATACGCAGTATTTT.

The rearrangement joins TRBV7-8 to TRBJ2-7, with unresolved D. The CDR3 covers 12 residues. The V end was cut by 5 bases, the J end by 4 bases, with 9 bases between. Germline CDR1 reads SGHVS; CDR2 reads FQNEAQ. The CDR3 DNA sequence: TGTGCCAGCAGCGGGTCTACGTACGAGCAGTACTTC. Protein product: CASSGSTYEQYF.

The rearrangement joins TRBV2 to TRBJ1-2; 7 positions agree with TRBD1. From germline, CDR1 is SNHLY and CDR2 FYNNEI. Trimming removed 6 bases from V and 0 bases from J; junction bases left unmatched: 7. The CDR3 spans 15 residues. The CDR3 protein is CASRQDRAANYGYTF. In DNA form, the CDR3 reads TGTGCCAGCAGACAAGACAGGGCAGCTAACTATGGCTACACCTTC.

CDR3 in DNA: TGTGCCAGCCGGCAGGGAGGGGGCAATCAGCCCCAGCATTTT. Residues: CASRQGGGNQPQHF. The V and J genes are TRBV2 and TRBJ1-5; TRBD1 might be the D (5 bases). The CDR3 consists of 14 residues. Germline V gene lookup returns CDR1 SNHLY and CDR2 FYNNEI. Deletions cut 8 bases from V and 2 bases from J, with 13 bases between.

Remarks on this clone: This same CDR3 is encoded by further DNA sequences in the sample. The V and J genes are TRBV30 and TRBJ2-6; D remains unclear. CDR1 is GTSNPN, CDR2 SVGIG, per germline (reference sequence). The V and J ends lost 3 bases and 0 bases respectively, with 3 bases between them. This CDR3 comprises 13 residues. CDR3 region: CAWSLSGANVLTF. Here the CDR3 DNA reads TGTGCCTGGAGCCTCTCTGGGGCCAACGTCCTGACTTTC.

The V and J genes are TRBV28 and TRBJ1-4; possible D gene TRBD1, 5 bases. The CDR3 contains 14 residues. The V gene's germline CDR1 is MDHEN and CDR2 SYDVKM. V gave up 6 bases and J gave up 1 base, with 9 bases separating them. This CDR3 is CASSRDRTNEKLFF. DNA for the CDR3: TGTGCCAGCAGCAGAGACAGAACTAATGAAAAACTGTTTTTT.

Turning to this clone: Other DNA variants within this sample encode the same CDR3. The V gene is TRBV15, the J gene TRBJ2-7, with unresolved D. The CDR3 spans 13 residues. Trimming shortened V by 5 bases and J by 4 bases, and 12 bases separated the two germline ends. Germline lookup yields CDR1 LNHNV and CDR2 YYDKDF (reference sequence). The CDR3 DNA reads as TGTGCCACCAGCGGCGGTCTTGCATACGAGCAGTACTTC. It codes for CATSGGLAYEQYF.

This sequence joins TRBV5-1 and TRBJ1-6; 10 bases align to TRBD1. The CDR3 has 15 residues. The V gene's germline CDR1 is SGHRS and CDR2 YFSETQ. V lost 0 bases to trimming and J lost 13 bases; unmatched junction nucleotides: 7. CDR3 DNA: TGCGCCAGCAGCTTGGCCGGCGACAGGGGGCACCCCCTCCACTTT. It codes for CASSLAGDRGHPLHF.

This clone was recorded many times. This chain joins TRBV5-4 and TRBJ2-5; D gene uncertain. Per the germline V gene, CDR1 is SGHNT and CDR2 is YYREEE (reference sequence). The length of the CDR3 is 14 residues. Trimming removed 0 bases from V and 1 base from J, with 7 bases in between. CDR3 sequence reads: CASSLASLQETQYF. The CDR3 DNA is TGTGCCAGCAGCTTGGCCAGTCTCCAAGAGACCCAGTACTTC.

This sequence joins TRBV7-2 and TRBJ1-1; D not certain. This CDR3 is built from 14 residues. Germline CDR1 reads SGHTA; CDR2 reads FQGNSA. V shed 3 bases and J shed 0 bases, with 8 bases lying between them. CDR3 sequence: CASSLEGMNTEAFF. Here the CDR3 DNA reads TGTGCCAGCAGCTTGGAAGGGATGAACACTGAAGCTTTCTTT.

There are a few counts of this clone. The J gene is TRBJ1-1, the V gene TRBV10-2; D remains ambiguous. V lost 10 bases, J lost 4 bases, and 10 bases lay in between. The CDR3 loop spans 11 amino acids. The germline gives CDR1 WSHSY, CDR2 SAAADI. The CDR3 bases are TGCGCCACCAACGGCCCCACTGAAGCTTTCTTT. Its protein product is CATNGPTEAFF.